Below, 28 T cell receptor beta chains from the same sample are listed, as sequenced in a study of CD8+ T cells in alopecia areata. TCR sequencing used cDNA made by reverse transcription of extracted RNA. TCRdb's copy holds only in-frame clones and misses some; the assay was immunoSEQ multiplex PCR. Sampling found approximately 3,000 clones, none seen once. Time point meaning: mouse skin 3 weeks after grafting. The material sequenced was skin, taken at week 3. These receptors were obtained from a C3H/HeJ mouse with alopecia areata. MHC haplotype here: H2-k.

This clone was counted a few times. The genes are named according to mouse. The read comes to an end 4 residues before the CDR3 does, leaving the germline J gene to fill in the end. The chain uses TRBV13-2 and TRBJ2-4, with 9 positions matching TRBD2. This CDR3 comprises 14 residues. V dropped 4 bases and J dropped 1; count of bases not matched to a gene: 1. Germline assignment: CDR1 NNHNN and CDR2 SYGAGS (reference sequence). The CDR3 is CASGHWGGQNTLYF. CDR3 DNA, as far as it was read: TGTGCCAGCGGTCACTGGGGGGGTCAAAAC.

This clone was picked up many times. Here the gene names and germline are mouse. The read halts 4 residues ahead of the CDR3 end, with the missing end drawn from the germline J gene. The chain couples TRBV19 to TRBJ2-7; 8 bases are shared with TRBD2. Germline loops: CDR1 FNHDT, CDR2 SITEND (reference sequence). The CDR3 has 16 amino acids. J lost 0 bases, V lost 0 bases, and 5 bases had no gene match. The part of the CDR3 DNA that was read is TGTGCCAGCAGTATAGCTTGGTGGGGGGGCTCCTAT. This gives the protein CASSIAWWGGSY. The full-length CDR3 reads as CASSIAWWGGSYEQYF.

This clone was seen at least ten times. Germline and genes here are mouse. The read falls 4 residues short of the CDR3 end, and the missing part is taken from the germline J gene. The V gene is TRBV13-2, the J gene TRBJ2-1; 7 bases match TRBD1. Per the germline V gene, CDR1 is NNHNN and CDR2 is SYGAGS (reference sequence). The CDR3 sequence is 14 residues long. Trimming at V came to 4 bases and at J to 2 bases, leaving 3 bases not matched to a gene. Partial CDR3 DNA: TGTGCCAGCGGTCACAGGGGATACTATGCT. Its translation is CASGHRGYYA. In full, the CDR3 is CASGHRGYYAEQFF.

This clone has at least ten counts. Gene names are mouse gene names. The read ends 4 residues shy of where the CDR3 ends; the end is completed using the germline J gene. This chain joins TRBV16 and TRBJ2-4; weak D call: TRBD1 (5 bases). Germline lookup yields CDR1 SGHSA and CDR2 FRNQAP. The CDR3 has 14 amino acids. V was cut by 5 bases and J by 0 bases, with 9 bases left in between. CDR3 sequence: CASSQDNSQNTLYF. Partial CDR3 DNA: TGTGCAAGCAGCCAGGACAATAGTCAAAAC. The full variable domain, completed using reference TRBV16 and TRBJ2-4, is NAGVIQTPRHKVTGKGQEATLWCEPISGHSAVFWYRQTIVQGLEFLTYFRNQAPIDDSGMPKERFSAQMPNQSHSTLKIQSTQPQDSAVYLCASSQDNSQNTLYFGAGTRLSVL.

This clone appeared many times. All gene names here are mouse names. The observed sequence ends 4 residues before the CDR3 terminus, with the missing tail filled in from the germline J gene. The genes are TRBV15 and TRBJ1-1; D not certain. This CDR3 region has 11 residues. V shed 8 bases and J shed 1 base, with 5 bases lying between them. The V gene's germline CDR1 is SGHND and CDR2 FRSKSL. The CDR3 sequence: CASDKNTEVFF. The covered CDR3 bases are TGTGCCAGCGACAAAAACACA.

This clone rates as large. The gene symbols are mouse symbols. Coverage ceases 4 residues before the CDR3 finishes, and the germline J gene fills in the end. The genes are TRBV1 and TRBJ2-3; a possible D gene is TRBD2 (6 bases). Trimming left V 0 bases short and J 0 bases short, with 10 bases between. Germline-derived CDR1 and CDR2 are NSQYPW and LRSPGD (reference sequence). This CDR3 spans 16 amino acids. The CDR3 DNA, read in part, is TGCACCTGCAGTGCAGATCCTGGGGCTAGTGCAGAA. It specifies CTCSADPGASAE. The full CDR3 protein reads CTCSADPGASAETLYF.

In the case of this clone: All gene names here are mouse names. The read stops 4 residues short of the end of the CDR3; the missing end is completed from the germline J gene. The chain carries TRBV5 and TRBJ2-5, with TRBD2 identical over 7 bases. J was trimmed by 0 bases and V by 1 base; bases with no gene match: 4. CDR1 and CDR2 (germline): LGHNA, YNLKQL (reference sequence). The CDR3 extends over 16 amino acids. The CDR3 here is CASSQVLGVNQDTQYF. CDR3 DNA (partial): TGTGCCAGCAGCCAAGTGCTGGGGGTTAACCAAGAC.

This clone has a count of ten or more. Mouse germline and gene names are used. Read sequence stops 4 residues before the CDR3 end, and the germline J gene provides the missing end. The chain recombines TRBV31 with TRBJ1-1; D unclear. CDR1 and CDR2 (germline): GKSSPN, SITVG. With 1 base removed from V and 3 bases from J, the gap between germline ends came to 3 bases. The CDR3 totals 11 residues. The CDR3 protein is CAWSQHTEVFF. The CDR3 bases that were read are TGTGCCTGGAGTCAGCACACA.

This clone was detected many times. The germline and genes are mouse ones. The read terminates 4 residues ahead of where the CDR3 ends, so the germline J gene completes it. J is TRBJ2-1 and V is TRBV19; D is possibly TRBD1 (6 bases). CDR1 is FNHDT and CDR2 is SITEND in the germline V gene (reference sequence). Trimming took 3 bases from V and 5 from J, leaving 12 bases between them. CDR3 length equals 14 residues. This CDR3 reads CASSRDKRNAEQFF. CDR3 DNA, as far as it was read: TGTGCCAGCAGTAGGGACAAGAGGAATGCT.

To note about this clone: Gene names refer to mouse genes. The DNA read from the CDR3 is TGTGCCAGCAGTGATACAAATAGTGCAGAA. This codes for CASSDTNSAE. The complete CDR3 reads CASSDTNSAETLYF. This chain joins TRBV13-3 and TRBJ2-3; no clear D. Read sequence stops 4 residues before the CDR3 end, and the germline J gene provides the missing end. The CDR3 consists of 14 residues. V was trimmed by 1 base and J by 0 bases, leaving 6 bases between them. In germline, CDR1 is NNHDY, CDR2 SYVADS.

This clone was counted at least ten times. Gene names follow the mouse nomenclature. The sequenced fragment ends 4 residues before the CDR3 boundary, so the rest is inferred from the germline J gene. The V gene is TRBV13-2, the J gene TRBJ2-4; 8 bases map to TRBD2. The CDR3 length is 16 residues. The germline V gene has CDR1 NNHNN and CDR2 SYGAGS (reference sequence). The trim removed 2 bases at V and 0 bases at J, leaving 5 bases unmatched. The part of the CDR3 DNA that was read is TGTGCCAGCGGTGAACGGGGGGGGCGCAGTCAAAAC. Translation: CASGERGGRSQN. The full-length CDR3 reads as CASGERGGRSQNTLYF.

This clone is classed as medium-sized. Gene names are mouse gene names. The read terminates 4 residues ahead of where the CDR3 ends, so the germline J gene completes it. The chain couples TRBV13-3 to TRBJ1-1; D is possibly TRBD1 (6 bases). This CDR3 spans 12 amino acids. CDR1 is NNHDY, CDR2 SYVADS, per germline. CDR3 in amino acids: CASRDRKKEVFF. CDR3 DNA (partial): TGTGCCAGCAGGGACAGAAAAAAA.

By share, this clone counts as medium-sized. Mouse germline and gene names are used. The CDR3 is cut off 4 residues early in the read; its end comes from the germline J gene. The genes are TRBV1 and TRBJ2-7, with D possibly called TRBD1 or TRBD2 (5 bases each). This CDR3 has 12 amino acids. Germline V gene data show CDR1 as NSQYPW and CDR2 as LRSPGD (reference sequence). Incomplete CDR3 DNA: TGCACCTGCAGTGCAGGGGGCGAT. Its protein product is CTCSAGGD. The complete CDR3 protein is CTCSAGGDEQYF.

This clone is classed as medium-sized. Genes and germline come from the mouse. From the germline J gene comes the end of the CDR3, since the read stops 4 residues before it. The sample contains more than one DNA sequence encoding this CDR3. The V call is TRBV1, the J call TRBJ2-1; 7 bases map to TRBD2. The junction had 0 bases not matched to a gene; V was cut back by 0 bases and J by 1 base. Looked up from germline, CDR1 is NSQYPW and CDR2 is LRSPGD (reference sequence). The CDR3 loop spans 15 amino acids. The DNA read from the CDR3 is TGCACCTGCAGTGCAGATGGGGGGAACTATGCT. This translates into CTCSADGGNYA. In full, the CDR3 is CTCSADGGNYAEQFF.

This clone was seen a handful of times. Any gene name here is a mouse gene name. The read falls 4 residues short of the CDR3 end, and the missing part is taken from the germline J gene. V and J are TRBV5 and TRBJ2-1; 11 bases are a match to TRBD2. CDR1 is LGHNA and CDR2 is YNLKQL in the germline V gene (reference sequence). Trimming took 5 bases from V and 3 from J; bases not matched to a gene: 3. The CDR3 runs to 15 residues. The sequenced CDR3 bases are TGTGCCAGCAGCTTAGACTGGGGGGGCTATGCT. Its protein is CASSLDWGGYA. Given in full, the CDR3 is CASSLDWGGYAEQFF.

This clone ranks as medium-sized. The gene names here belong to mouse. The read ends 4 residues early relative to the CDR3; the germline J gene fills the gap. Other nucleotide sequences in the sample specify the same CDR3. The J gene is TRBJ1-2, the V gene TRBV31; 8 nucleotides agree with TRBD1. The CDR3 is 13 residues long. Germline V gene sequence: CDR1 GKSSPN, CDR2 SITVG. J lost 3 bases, V lost 1 base, and 1 base had no gene match. The CDR3: CAWSQQGDSDYTF. The CDR3 DNA, read in part, is TGTGCCTGGAGTCAACAGGGGGACTCC. Variable domain in full (rest from reference TRBV31 and TRBJ1-2): AQTIHQWPVAEIKAVGSPLSLGCTIKGKSSPNLYWYWQATGGTLQQLFYSITVGQVESVVQLNLSASRPKDDQFILSTEKLLLSHSGFYLCAWSQQGDSDYTFGSGTRLLVI.

A few counts support this clone. Gene and germline names: mouse. The read ends 4 residues before the CDR3 terminus; that terminus is restored from the germline J gene. The chain uses TRBV13-1 and TRBJ2-5; D possibly corresponds to TRBD1 (6 bases). CDR3 length equals 13 residues. Germline CDR1 is NSHNY and CDR2 is SYGAGN. CDR3 sequence: CASSDEGEDTQYF. The sequenced CDR3 bases are TGTGCCAGCAGTGATGAGGGGGAGGAC.

This clone was seen many times. Gene names follow the mouse nomenclature. The read comes to an end 4 residues before the CDR3 does, leaving the germline J gene to fill in the end. This sequence joins TRBV5 and TRBJ2-1; 8 nucleotides agree with TRBD1. The CDR3 spans 15 residues. Germline V gene sequence: CDR1 LGHNA, CDR2 YNLKQL (reference sequence). CDR3 bases read: TGTGCCAGCAGCCAAGAAGCCAGGGGGCGCCCT. Its protein product is CASSQEARGRP. The complete CDR3 protein is CASSQEARGRPEQFF.

About this clone: Germline and genes here are mouse. The read is 4 residues too short to cover the CDR3 end, so that end is filled in from the germline J gene. The chain has TRBV19 and TRBJ2-1; no reliable D call. V was cut by 2 bases and J by 3 bases, with 6 bases left in between. This CDR3 contains 13 residues. Germline CDR1 FNHDT, CDR2 SITEND (reference sequence). The CDR3 here is CASSINSYAEQFF. CDR3 bases read: TGTGCCAGCAGTATTAACAGCTATGCT.

At least ten counts were recorded for this clone. Germline and genes here are mouse. The read terminates 4 residues ahead of where the CDR3 ends, so the germline J gene completes it. The gene calls are TRBV5 and TRBJ2-3; weak D call: TRBD2 (6 bases). Germline V gives CDR1 LGHNA, CDR2 YNLKQL (reference sequence). V was shortened by 5 bases and J by 0 bases, with 12 bases between the two germline ends. This CDR3 has 15 amino acids. CDR3 in amino acids: CASSWTVSSAETLYF. CDR3 DNA, as far as it was read: TGTGCCAGCAGCTGGACTGTTTCTAGTGCAGAA.

This clone was recorded many times. Gene and germline names: mouse. Sequencing ends 4 residues short of the CDR3 end; the germline J gene provides the rest. The V call is TRBV4, the J call TRBJ1-2, with 8 positions matching TRBD1. CDR1 and CDR2 from the germline V gene are LGHDT and YNNKQL (reference sequence). The ends lost 5 bases at V and 2 bases at J; junction bases unmatched: 4. The CDR3 consists of 14 residues. The CDR3 is CASSPDRANSDYTF. The CDR3 DNA, read in part, is TGTGCCAGCAGCCCGGACAGGGCGAACTCC.

By sample fraction, this clone is medium-sized (0.01 to 0.1%). The gene symbols are mouse symbols. The DNA ends 3 residues before the CDR3 does, and the rest of the CDR3 is filled in from the germline J gene. The chain joins TRBV1 to TRBJ1-6; TRBD1 agrees at 7 bases. TRBJ1-6 is filed as an ORF, its function uncertain. Germline V gene lookup returns CDR1 NSQYPW and CDR2 LRSPGD (reference sequence). This CDR3 comprises 16 residues. The ends lost 0 bases at V and 10 bases at J; junction bases unmatched: 9. This CDR3 reads CTCSADSPGGGSPLYF. The part of the CDR3 DNA that was read is TGCACCTGCAGTGCAGATTCCCCAGGGGGAGGATCGCCC.

In this sample, this clone turned up many times. Gene names refer to mouse genes. The sequence runs out 4 residues before the end of the CDR3; the remainder is reconstructed from the germline J gene. The chain links TRBV1 to TRBJ2-1, with a weak D call TRBD1 (5 bases). The germline V and J ends were trimmed by 3 bases and 0 bases, with 9 bases remaining between them. The CDR3 totals 15 residues. Germline-derived CDR1 and CDR2 are NSQYPW and LRSPGD (reference sequence). The CDR3 bases that were read are TGCACCTGCAGTGCTCCCAGGGTTAACTATGCT. It is translated as CTCSAPRVNYA. The full CDR3 protein reads CTCSAPRVNYAEQFF.

The sample holds a few counts of this clone. The gene symbols are mouse symbols. The CDR3 end falls 4 residues outside the read, so it is completed with the germline J gene. V is TRBV24 and J is TRBJ1-1; 7 bases match TRBD1. This CDR3 region has 13 residues. The germline V gene has CDR1 KGHTA and CDR2 FRNEEI. CDR3 DNA, as far as it was read: TGTGCCAGCAGTCTGTATCAGGGGGGA. It specifies CASSLYQGG. The whole CDR3 region reads CASSLYQGGEVFF.

Within the sample, this clone is medium-sized (0.01 to 0.1%). Gene names denote mouse genes. The read terminates 4 residues ahead of where the CDR3 ends, so the germline J gene completes it. V gene TRBV19 combines with J gene TRBJ2-5; 8 positions agree with TRBD1. The junction had 2 bases not matched to a gene; V was cut back by 3 bases and J by 2 bases. The CDR3 has 14 residues. Germline CDR1 and CDR2: FNHDT and SITEND (reference sequence). The sequenced part of the CDR3 DNA is TGTGCCAGCAGTACGGACAGGGTCCAAGAC. This codes for CASSTDRVQD. The whole CDR3 region reads CASSTDRVQDTQYF.

This clone was observed many times. Gene names denote mouse genes. The read halts 4 residues ahead of the CDR3 end, with the missing end drawn from the germline J gene. The rearrangement joins TRBV1 to TRBJ2-7; the match to TRBD2 covers 11 bases. In germline, CDR1 is NSQYPW, CDR2 LRSPGD (reference sequence). This CDR3 is 15 amino acids long. This chain's CDR3 is CTCSAPGLGVYEQYF. Incomplete CDR3 DNA: TGCACCTGCAGTGCACCGGGACTGGGGGTTTAT. The entire variable domain, with the rest obtained from reference TRBV1 and TRBJ2-7, is as follows: VTLLEQNPRWRLVPRGQAVNLRCILKNSQYPWMSWYQQDLQKQLQWLFTLRSPGDKEVKSLPGADYLATRVTDTELRLQVANMSQGRTLYCTCSAPGLGVYEQYFGPGTRLTVL.

In its sample, this clone ranks as medium-sized. Here the gene names and germline are mouse. This CDR3 reads CTCSEDRTNSDYTF. The sequenced part of the CDR3 DNA is TGCACCTGCAGTGAGGACAGGACAAACTCC. The chain is built from TRBV1 and TRBJ1-2, with TRBD1 matching over 7 bases. The CDR3 goes on 4 residues after the read ends, and that part is filled in from the germline J gene. The CDR3 length is 14 residues. The J segment lost 0 bases and the V segment lost 4 bases, leaving 2 bases of the junction unmatched. Germline CDR1 and CDR2: NSQYPW and LRSPGD (reference sequence).

For this clone: Any gene name here is a mouse gene name. The read terminates 4 residues ahead of where the CDR3 ends, so the germline J gene completes it. This sequence joins TRBV13-2 and TRBJ2-7; 11 positions agree with TRBD2. The CDR3 covers 18 residues. Germline trimming cut 0 bases from V and 2 bases from J; bases unmatched to any gene: 10. Germline V gene sequence: CDR1 NNHNN, CDR2 SYGAGS (reference sequence). CDR3 residues: CASGDAYWGGAGTYEQYF. Partial CDR3 DNA: TGTGCCAGCGGTGATGCATACTGGGGGGGCGCAGGGACCTAT.